Below, 18 T cell receptor beta chains from the same sample are listed, as sequenced in a study of shared T cell receptors in the human thymus. The protocol was immunoSEQ multiplex PCR, while the TCRdb copy is restricted to in-frame clones and leaves out a portion. Among 550,000 to 800,000 clones, 70% to 90% were seen once, and the ten largest hold about 0.011%. The same data also went into a second study, on human thymus T cells.

The specimen sequenced was thymocytes. The source of these receptors is a girl under three years old with a congenital heart defect.

This clone appeared a single time. The J gene is TRBJ1-2, the V gene TRBV14; TRBD1 matches 7 bases. Trimming cost V 0 bases and J 1 base; bases outside gene matches: 11. This CDR3 is 18 amino acids long. Per the germline V gene, CDR1 is SGHDN and CDR2 is FVKESK. The CDR3 coding sequence is TGTGCCAGCAGCCAAGATGATGACCCGGACAGGCGTAACTATGGCTACACCTTC. Encoded protein: CASSQDDDPDRRNYGYTF. Full variable domain (rest looked up from reference TRBV14 and TRBJ1-2): EAGVTQFPSHSVIEKGQTVTLRCDPISGHDNLYWYRRVMGKEIKFLLHFVKESKQDESGMPNNRFLAERTGGTYSTLKVQPAELEDSGVYFCASSQDDDPDRRNYGYTFGSGTRLTVV.

The gene calls are TRBV7-8 and TRBJ2-7, with TRBD1 matching 7 bases. This CDR3 region has 15 residues. Germline values: CDR1 SGHVS, CDR2 FQNEAQ. Germline trimming cut 5 bases from V and 1 base from J; bases unmatched to any gene: 8. The CDR3 DNA reads TGTGCCAGCAGCCAGGGGACAGCTAGTTCCTACGAGCAGTACTTC. Its translation: CASSQGTASSYEQYF.

The V gene is TRBV7-2, the J gene TRBJ1-3; possible D gene TRBD1, 6 bases. Trimming cost V 5 bases and J 8 bases, with 13 bases left between them. Germline V gene lookup returns CDR1 SGHTA and CDR2 FQGNSA. This CDR3 comprises 13 residues. The CDR3 nucleotides are TGTGCCAGCAGCCGATGGGGGCCTGACACCATATATTTT. Translating it yields CASSRWGPDTIYF.

V and J are TRBV10-3 and TRBJ1-2; TRBD1 matches at 8 bases. Trimming took 0 bases from V and 4 from J; bases not matched to a gene: 4. Germline CDR1 and CDR2: ENHRY and SYGVKD. This CDR3 has 15 amino acids. CDR3 sequence reads: CAISESRGPLYGYTF. The CDR3 DNA reads as TGTGCCATCAGTGAGTCCAGGGGGCCACTCTATGGCTACACCTTC.

V usage is TRBV4-3 and J usage is TRBJ2-1; perhaps TRBD1 as D (5 bases). The V gene's germline CDR1 is LGHNA and CDR2 YSLEER. The CDR3 has 16 amino acids. V was trimmed by 1 base and J by 0 bases, leaving 10 bases between them. The CDR3 is CASSQGGLNSYNEQFF. In nucleotides, the CDR3 is TGCGCCAGCAGCCAAGGGGGCCTAAACTCCTACAATGAGCAGTTCTTC.

This CDR3 reads CASSFWDRSLGTGTEAFF. The CDR3, as DNA: TGTGCCAGCAGCTTTTGGGATCGATCCTTGGGAACAGGGACTGAAGCTTTCTTT. This sequence joins TRBV7-9 and TRBJ1-1, with a possible D match to TRBD1 (6 bases). Germline loops: CDR1 SEHNR, CDR2 FQNEAQ (reference sequence). Trimming cost V 3 bases and J 5 bases, with 25 bases left between them. CDR3 length equals 18 residues.

This chain joins TRBV30 and TRBJ1-2; D gene uncertain. The CDR3 contains 12 residues. Germline CDR1 reads GTSNPN; CDR2 reads SVGIG (reference sequence). Trimming cost V 2 bases and J 5 bases, with 9 bases left between them. The CDR3 loop is CAWSHARYGYTF. DNA of the CDR3: TGTGCCTGGAGTCACGCTAGGTATGGCTACACCTTC.

The rearrangement joins TRBV19 to TRBJ2-5; TRBD1 aligns across 8 bases. In germline, CDR1 is LNHDA, CDR2 SQIVND (reference sequence). The CDR3 runs 18 residues. Germline trimming cut 5 bases from V and 4 bases from J; bases unmatched to any gene: 18. The CDR3 protein is CASSAQEPQGAYGETQYF. In nucleotides, the CDR3 is TGTGCCAGTAGTGCGCAGGAACCCCAGGGGGCTTATGGAGAGACCCAGTACTTC.

This rearrangement joins TRBV4-2 to TRBJ2-5; 15 nucleotides agree with TRBD2. The CDR3 is 16 amino acids. Unmatched junction bases numbered 2, after V lost 3 bases and J lost 3 bases. Germline V gives CDR1 LGHNA, CDR2 YNFKEQ. As DNA, the CDR3 is TGTGCCAGCAGCCAGGGGACTAGCGGGGGGAAAGAGACCCAGTACTTC. Amino acid sequence: CASSQGTSGGKETQYF.

The CDR3 region has the DNA TGTGCCAGCACAAGGACCGTGGACAGAGTGAACACTGAAGCTTTCTTT. Encoded protein: CASTRTVDRVNTEAFF. The rearrangement joins TRBV5-6 to TRBJ1-1; a possible D gene is TRBD1 (6 bases). Germline V lookup: CDR1 SGHDT, CDR2 YYEEEE. The CDR3 loop spans 16 amino acids. V lost 6 bases, J lost 0 bases, and 18 bases lay in between.

The chain recombines TRBV10-3 with TRBJ1-5; 8 bases agree with TRBD1. In germline, CDR1 is ENHRY, CDR2 SYGVKD. CDR3 length: 18 amino acids. V gave up 6 bases and J gave up 5 bases; unmatched junction bases: 18. The CDR3 region is CAISHSVCTGGRYQPQHF. The CDR3 region has the DNA TGTGCCATCAGCCACTCCGTTTGTACAGGGGGACGGTATCAGCCCCAGCATTTT.

This clone was seen a handful of times. The rearrangement joins TRBV6-1 to TRBJ1-5, with D possibly matching TRBD1 (5 bases). The CDR3 has 13 amino acids. The germline gives CDR1 MNHNS, CDR2 SASEGT. Trimming took off 6 bases at V and 1 base at J, with 7 bases between the two ends. CDR3 amino acids: CASRKGSNQPQHF. Here the CDR3 DNA reads TGTGCCAGCAGGAAGGGGAGCAATCAGCCCCAGCATTTT.

The chain uses TRBV6-1 and TRBJ2-6, with no clear D. Trimming removed 4 bases at V and 0 bases at J, with 7 bases between. The CDR3 runs 15 residues. Looked up from germline, CDR1 is MNHNS and CDR2 is SASEGT. The CDR3 region is CASSVVDSGANVLTF. The DNA of the CDR3 is TGTGCCAGCAGTGTAGTTGACTCTGGGGCCAACGTCCTGACTTTC.

The chain carries TRBV7-9 and TRBJ1-5, with 7 bases matching TRBD1. Germline V CDR1 and CDR2: SEHNR, FQNEAQ (reference sequence). Trimming removed 1 base from V and 6 bases from J; junction bases left unmatched: 15. The CDR3 consists of 18 residues. CDR3 sequence: CASSLGRQGTRLGQPQHF. The DNA of the CDR3 is TGTGCCAGCAGCTTAGGAAGACAGGGTACAAGGTTGGGTCAGCCCCAGCATTTT.

This clone occurred once. The CDR3 spells CASSHGTGWPYF. CDR3 in DNA: TGTGCCAGCAGTCACGGGACAGGGTGGCCGTATTTT. V usage is TRBV27 and J usage is TRBJ2-3, with 9 bases that match TRBD1. In germline, CDR1 is MNHEY, CDR2 SMNVEV (reference sequence). The CDR3 is 12 residues long. V lost 5 bases and J lost 14; bases outside the gene matches: 8.

This clone was seen only once. The chain employs TRBV4-1 and TRBJ2-5, with no clear D. Germline V gives CDR1 MGHRA, CDR2 YSYEKL. V lost 0 bases and J lost 7, with 15 bases in between. CDR3 length equals 15 residues. The CDR3 loop reads CASSQDLGFVGTQYF. DNA for the CDR3: TGCGCCAGCAGCCAAGATTTGGGCTTCGTGGGGACCCAGTACTTC.

The rearrangement uses TRBV7-6 and TRBJ2-7, with 8 bases matching TRBD1. Germline-derived CDR1 and CDR2 are SGHVS and FNYEAQ. Trimming removed 1 base from V and 7 bases from J; junction bases left unmatched: 15. This CDR3 region has 17 residues. CDR3 protein: CASSLGGTGPHEDEQYF. In nucleotides, the CDR3 is TGTGCCAGCAGCTTAGGGGGGACAGGCCCCCATGAGGATGAGCAGTACTTC.

This chain joins TRBV29-1 and TRBJ1-1; D possibly corresponds to TRBD1 (5 bases). Germline-derived CDR1 and CDR2 are SQVTM and ANQGSEA. The CDR3 sequence is 16 residues long. The ends were cut back, 1 base at V and 1 base at J, with 16 bases in the middle. The CDR3 loop is CSVEVGGPLGNTEAFF. The CDR3 DNA reads as TGCAGCGTTGAAGTGGGGGGACCCCTCGGGAACACTGAAGCTTTCTTT.